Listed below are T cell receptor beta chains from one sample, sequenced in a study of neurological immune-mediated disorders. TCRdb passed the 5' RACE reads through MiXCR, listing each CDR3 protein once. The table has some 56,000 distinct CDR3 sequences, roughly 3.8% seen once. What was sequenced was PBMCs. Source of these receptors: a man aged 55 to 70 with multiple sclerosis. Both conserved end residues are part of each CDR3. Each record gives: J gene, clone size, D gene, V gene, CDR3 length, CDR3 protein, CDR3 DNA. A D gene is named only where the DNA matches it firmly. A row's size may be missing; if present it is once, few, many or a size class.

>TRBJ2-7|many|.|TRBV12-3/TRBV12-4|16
CASSLGQFGGRYEQYF
TGTGCCAGCAGTTTAGGACAGTTCGGGGGCCGCTACGAGCAGTACTTC
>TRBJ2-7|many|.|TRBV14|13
CASSQGSWNEQYF
TGTGCCAGCAGCCAAGGGAGTTGGAACGAGCAGTACTTC
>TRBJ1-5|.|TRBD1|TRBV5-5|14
CASSLGQGDQPQHF
TGTGCCAGCAGCTTAGGACAGGGGGATCAGCCCCAGCATTTT
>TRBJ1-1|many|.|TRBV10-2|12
CASSELGRAAFF
TGCGCCAGCAGTGAGTTAGGCCGGGCGGCTTTCTTT
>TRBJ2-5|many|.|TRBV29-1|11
CSVSSGETQYF
TGCAGCGTGAGCTCCGGGGAGACCCAGTACTTC
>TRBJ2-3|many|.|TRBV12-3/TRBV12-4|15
CASSLARLSTDTQYF
TGTGCCAGCAGTTTAGCGCGTCTGAGCACAGATACGCAGTATTTT
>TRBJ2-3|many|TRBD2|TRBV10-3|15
CAIRSRDYFGNTQYF
TGTGCCATCAGGAGCCGGGACTACTTTGGAAATACGCAGTATTTT
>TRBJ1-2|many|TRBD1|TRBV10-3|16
CAISEFLTGGYYGYTF
TGTGCCATCAGTGAGTTTCTCACAGGGGGCTACTATGGCTACACCTTC
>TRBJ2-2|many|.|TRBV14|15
CASSFIRANTGELFF
TGTGCCAGCAGCTTTATACGCGCGAACACCGGGGAGCTGTTTTTT
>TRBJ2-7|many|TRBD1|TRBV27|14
CASTGTGPSYEQYF
TGTGCCAGCACCGGGACAGGGCCCTCCTACGAGCAGTACTTC
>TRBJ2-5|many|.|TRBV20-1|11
CSASFGETQYF
TGCAGTGCTAGTTTCGGGGAGACCCAGTACTTC
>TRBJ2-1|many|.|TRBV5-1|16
CASSLAVGGGVDEQFF
TGCGCCAGCAGCTTGGCCGTGGGGGGTGGGGTGGACGAGCAGTTCTTC
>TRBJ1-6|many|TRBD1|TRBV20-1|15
CSARVTGRHGSPLHF
TGCAGTGCCCGGGTGACAGGGCGTCACGGTTCACCCCTCCACTTT
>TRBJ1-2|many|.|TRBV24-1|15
CATSDSATPNYGYTF
TGTGCCACCAGTGATTCCGCGACCCCAAACTATGGCTACACCTTC
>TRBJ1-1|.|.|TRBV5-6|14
CASSFSGWGTEAFF
TGTGCCAGCAGCTTCAGCGGGTGGGGCACTGAAGCTTTCTTT
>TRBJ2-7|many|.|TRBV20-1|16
CSARLGRLRGRGEQYF
TGCAGTGCTAGACTAGGAAGGTTGCGGGGGCGAGGCGAGCAGTACTTC
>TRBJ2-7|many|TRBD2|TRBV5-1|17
CASSLVPGLAGSYEQYF
TGCGCCAGCAGCTTGGTCCCGGGACTAGCGGGATCCTACGAGCAGTACTTC
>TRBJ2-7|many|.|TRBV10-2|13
CASSLGRSYEQYF
TGCGCCAGCAGCTTAGGGAGAAGTTACGAGCAGTACTTC
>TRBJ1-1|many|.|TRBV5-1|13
CASSLDGYTEAFF
TGCGCCAGCAGCTTGGACGGATACACTGAAGCTTTCTTT
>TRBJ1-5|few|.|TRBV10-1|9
CASIKTQNF
TGCGCCAGCATTAAGACCCAGAATTTT
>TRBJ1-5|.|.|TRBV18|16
CASSPSRVRGNQPQHF
TGTGCCAGCTCACCATCCAGGGTGCGGGGCAATCAGCCCCAGCATTTT
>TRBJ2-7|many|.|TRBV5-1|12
CASRGFTYEQYF
TGCGCCAGCAGGGGGTTCACCTACGAGCAGTACTTC
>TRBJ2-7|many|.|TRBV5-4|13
CASSSTSSYEQYF
TGTGCCAGCAGCTCCACGTCATCCTACGAGCAGTACTTC
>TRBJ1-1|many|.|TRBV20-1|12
CSAREGLTEAFF
TGCAGTGCTAGGGAGGGGCTCACTGAAGCTTTCTTT
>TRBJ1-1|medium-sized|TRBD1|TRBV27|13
CASKDRARTEAFF
TGTGCCAGCAAGGACAGGGCTCGGACTGAAGCTTTCTTT
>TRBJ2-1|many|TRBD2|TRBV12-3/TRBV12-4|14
CASRPLATPNEQFF
TGTGCCAGCCGGCCACTAGCGACCCCCAATGAGCAGTTCTTC
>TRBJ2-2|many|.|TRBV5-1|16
CASSLASSPGTGELFF
TGCGCCAGCAGCTTGGCTAGCTCTCCAGGGACCGGGGAGCTGTTTTTT
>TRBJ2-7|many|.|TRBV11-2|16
CASSLGGGLPSYEQYF
TGTGCCAGCAGCTTAGGTGGGGGGCTCCCCTCCTACGAGCAGTACTTC
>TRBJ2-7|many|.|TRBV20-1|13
CSARDQEDYEQYF
TGCAGTGCTAGAGATCAGGAAGACTACGAGCAGTACTTC
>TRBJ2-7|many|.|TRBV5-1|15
CASHKQGGSSYEQYF
TGCGCCAGCCATAAACAGGGAGGCAGTTCCTACGAGCAGTACTTC
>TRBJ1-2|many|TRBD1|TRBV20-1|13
CSAPSPGGGGYTF
TGCAGTGCTCCTTCGCCAGGGGGCGGTGGCTACACCTTC
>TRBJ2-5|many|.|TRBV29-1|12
CSVATLGETQYF
TGCAGCGTTGCCACGCTCGGGGAGACCCAGTACTTC
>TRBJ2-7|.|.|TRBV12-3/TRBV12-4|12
CASRVGNYEQYF
TGTGCCAGCCGGGTTGGGAACTACGAGCAGTACTTC
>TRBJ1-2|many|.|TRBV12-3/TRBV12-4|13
CASSLAGVGGYTF
TGTGCCAGCAGTTTGGCCGGGGTGGGTGGCTACACCTTC
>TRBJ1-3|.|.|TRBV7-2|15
CASSFGGGEGNTIYF
TGTGCCAGCAGCTTTGGGGGGGGCGAGGGAAACACCATATATTTT
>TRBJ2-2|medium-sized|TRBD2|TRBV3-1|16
CASSQRLAANTGELFF
TGTGCCAGCAGCCAGAGACTAGCGGCGAACACCGGGGAGCTGTTTTTT
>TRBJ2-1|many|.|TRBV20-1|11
CSARWGQSQFF
TGCAGTGCTAGATGGGGACAATCACAGTTCTTC
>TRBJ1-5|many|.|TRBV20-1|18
CSARDPREDGYSNQPQHF
TGCAGTGCTAGAGATCCCAGGGAGGACGGCTATAGCAATCAGCCCCAGCATTTT
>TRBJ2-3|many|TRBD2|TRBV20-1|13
CSINGGAEDTQYF
TGCAGCATAAACGGGGGGGCCGAAGATACGCAGTATTTT
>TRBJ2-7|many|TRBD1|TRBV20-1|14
CSATGQEKSYEQYF
TGCAGTGCTACAGGACAGGAGAAATCCTACGAGCAGTACTTC
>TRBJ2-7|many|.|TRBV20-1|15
CSAPTTARQAYEQYF
TGCAGTGCCCCCACGACAGCCCGACAGGCCTACGAGCAGTACTTC
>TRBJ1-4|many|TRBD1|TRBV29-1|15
CSASPPGQGGEKLFF
TGCAGCGCTTCTCCCCCGGGACAGGGAGGTGAAAAACTGTTTTTT
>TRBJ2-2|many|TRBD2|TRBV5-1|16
CASSARGGSSTGELFF
TGCGCCAGCAGCGCACGGGGGGGATCGTCCACCGGGGAGCTGTTTTTT
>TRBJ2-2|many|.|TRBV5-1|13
CASSLAGTGELFF
TGCGCCAGCAGCTTGGCGGGAACCGGGGAGCTGTTTTTT
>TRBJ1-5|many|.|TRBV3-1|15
CASSQDRSFNQPQHF
TGTGCCAGCAGCCAAGACAGGTCCTTCAATCAGCCCCAGCATTTT